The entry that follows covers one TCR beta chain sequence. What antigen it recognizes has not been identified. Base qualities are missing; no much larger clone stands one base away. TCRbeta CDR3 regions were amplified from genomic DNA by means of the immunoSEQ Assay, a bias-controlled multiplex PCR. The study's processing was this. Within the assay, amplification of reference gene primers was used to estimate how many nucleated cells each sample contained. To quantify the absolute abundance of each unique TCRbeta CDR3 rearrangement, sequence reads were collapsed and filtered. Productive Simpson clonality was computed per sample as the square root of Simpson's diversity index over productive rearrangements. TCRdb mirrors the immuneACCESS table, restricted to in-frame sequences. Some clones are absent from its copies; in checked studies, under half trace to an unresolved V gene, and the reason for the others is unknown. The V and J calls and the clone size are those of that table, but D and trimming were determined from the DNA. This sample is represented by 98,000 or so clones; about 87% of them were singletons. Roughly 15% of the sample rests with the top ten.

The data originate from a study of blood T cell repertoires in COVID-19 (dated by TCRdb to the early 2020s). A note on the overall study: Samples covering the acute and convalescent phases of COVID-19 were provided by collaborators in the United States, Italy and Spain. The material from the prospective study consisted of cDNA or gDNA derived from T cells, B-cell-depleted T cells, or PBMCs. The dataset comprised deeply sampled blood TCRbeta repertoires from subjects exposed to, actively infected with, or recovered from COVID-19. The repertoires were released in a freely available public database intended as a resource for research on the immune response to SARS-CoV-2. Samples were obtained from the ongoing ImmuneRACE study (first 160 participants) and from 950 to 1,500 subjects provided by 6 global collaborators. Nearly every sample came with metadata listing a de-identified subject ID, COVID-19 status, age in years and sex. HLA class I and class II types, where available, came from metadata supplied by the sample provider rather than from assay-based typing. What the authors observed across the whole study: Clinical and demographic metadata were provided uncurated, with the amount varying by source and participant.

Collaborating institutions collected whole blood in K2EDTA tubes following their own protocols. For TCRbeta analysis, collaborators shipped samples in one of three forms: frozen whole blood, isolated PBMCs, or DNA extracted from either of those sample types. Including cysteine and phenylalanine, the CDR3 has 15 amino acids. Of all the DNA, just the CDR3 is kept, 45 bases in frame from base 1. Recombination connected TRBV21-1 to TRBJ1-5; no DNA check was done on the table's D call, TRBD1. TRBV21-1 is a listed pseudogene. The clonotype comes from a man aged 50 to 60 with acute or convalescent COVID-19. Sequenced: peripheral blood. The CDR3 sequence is CASSKGNTNNQPQHF. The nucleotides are TGTGCCAGCAGCAAAGGCAACACCAACAATCAGCCCCAGCATTTT.